The 25 T cell receptor beta chains below all came from one sample that was sequenced in a study of CD8 T cells in ankylosing spondylitis. TCRdb analysed the 5' RACE reads with MiXCR anew, one entry per CDR3 protein. The sample includes some 140,000 distinct CDR3 sequences, about 7% of them seen just once. Sample: blood, either unsorted or a sorted T cell fraction (not recorded which). All receptors come from a female donor with ankylosing spondylitis or in good health (not recorded which).

Many counts were recorded for this clonotype. The chain employs TRBV7-2 and TRBJ2-3; D is ambiguous. Between the trimmed V and J ends, which lost 2 bases and 10 bases, there was a span of 10 bases. The germline V gene has CDR1 SGHTA and CDR2 FQGNSA. The CDR3 runs to 12 residues. The CDR3 DNA follows: TGTGCCAGCAGCTTAATTGGGGATGCGCAGTATTTT. Its translation is CASSLIGDAQYF.

As for this clonotype: A much more abundant neighbour one base away suggests this may be a read error. V is TRBV19 and J is TRBJ1-4; D remains ambiguous. The CDR3 totals 15 residues. Germline assignment: CDR1 LNHDA and CDR2 SQIVND (reference sequence). Trimming pared 5 bases from V and 5 bases from J, leaving 15 bases between. The CDR3 spells CASSLGNLINEKLFF. DNA of the CDR3: TGTGCCAGTAGTTTAGGAAACCTGATAAATGAAAAACTGTTTTTT. Looking up the rest from reference TRBV19 and TRBJ1-4 gives the full variable domain: DGGITQSPKYLFRKEGQNVTLSCEQNLNHDAMYWYRQDPGQGLRLIYYSQIVNDFQKGDIAEGYSVSREKKESFPLTVTSAQKNPTAFYLCASSLGNLINEKLFFGSGTQLSVL.

This clonotype was picked up a small number of times. The chain joins TRBV5-1 to TRBJ2-3; the match to TRBD1 covers 9 bases. Germline CDR1 is SGHRS and CDR2 is YFSETQ. There are 15 residues in the CDR3. V shed 2 bases, J shed 8 bases, and the junction held 9 bases outside the gene matches. In DNA, the CDR3 is TGCGCCAGCAGCTTTATGGACAGGGGTGGAGCTACGCAGTATTTT. As protein: CASSFMDRGGATQYF.

This clonotype was seen repeatedly, ten times or more. This chain connects TRBV25-1 to TRBJ2-5, with 7 bases identical to TRBD1. Germline V lookup: CDR1 MGHDK, CDR2 SYGVNS. This CDR3 region has 14 residues. J was trimmed by 3 bases and V by 3 bases; bases with no gene match: 4. CDR3: CASSESGQKETQYF. CDR3 sequence (DNA): TGTGCCAGCAGTGAGTCGGGACAGAAAGAGACCCAGTACTTC. Full variable domain (outside the CDR3, taken from reference TRBV25-1 and TRBJ2-5): EADIYQTPRYLVIGTGKKITLECSQTMGHDKMYWYQQDPGMELHLIHYSYGVNSTEKGDLSSESTVSRIRTEHFPLTLESARPSHTSQYLCASSESGQKETQYFGPGTRLLVL.

This clonotype was recorded a few times. The V call is TRBV20-1, the J call TRBJ2-7; D is possibly TRBD2 (5 bases). The CDR3 consists of 17 residues. V was shortened by 6 bases and J by 1 base, with 25 bases between the two germline ends. Germline V lookup: CDR1 DFQATT, CDR2 SNEGSKA (reference sequence). The chain's CDR3 is CSATQNEGTLPSYEQYF. The CDR3 nucleotides read TGCAGTGCCACCCAAAATGAGGGTACTCTGCCTTCCTACGAGCAGTACTTC.

At least ten counts were recorded for this clonotype. The V call is TRBV5-1, the J call TRBJ1-1; perhaps TRBD1 as D (5 bases). The V gene lost 2 bases and the J gene lost 0 bases, with 8 bases spanning the gap. The CDR3 sequence is 14 residues long. The germline gives CDR1 SGHRS, CDR2 YFSETQ. Here the CDR3 reads CASSLQDLNTEAFF. The CDR3 DNA reads as TGCGCCAGCAGCTTACAGGATTTGAACACTGAAGCTTTCTTT.

The rearrangement uses TRBV4-3 and TRBJ2-1; TRBD2 aligns across 8 bases. Trimming removed 3 bases from V and 3 bases from J; junction bases left unmatched: 4. Germline CDR1 and CDR2: LGHNA and YSLEER. The length of the CDR3 is 15 residues. CDR3 protein: CASSHRGGIYNEQFF. The CDR3, as DNA: TGCGCCAGCAGCCACCGGGGGGGCATCTACAATGAGCAGTTCTTC.

This clonotype was observed many times. The rearrangement joins TRBV10-3 to TRBJ2-7, with TRBD2 matching over 8 bases. The length of the CDR3 is 15 residues. Trimming took 8 bases from V and 5 from J; bases not matched to a gene: 14. CDR1 is ENHRY, CDR2 SYGVKD, per germline. The CDR3, as DNA: TGTGCCATCCGACGCGGGGGGCAGGGAGGAGACGAGCAGTACTTC. This translates into CAIRRGGQGGDEQYF.

CDR3 protein: CASSHTNYGYTF. In DNA form, the CDR3 reads TGTGCCAGCAGTCACACTAACTATGGCTACACCTTC. The rearrangement joins TRBV7-2 to TRBJ1-2; unclear D gene. The CDR3 sequence is 12 residues long. Germline CDR1 is SGHTA and CDR2 is FQGNSA. Deletions cut 6 bases from V and 0 bases from J, with 5 bases between.

This clonotype was seen at least ten times. The CDR3 protein is CATRDAVTDTQYF. The DNA for the CDR3 is TGTGCCACCAGGGACGCCGTGACAGATACGCAGTATTTT. The J gene is TRBJ2-3, the V gene TRBV6-1, with D tentatively TRBD1 or TRBD2 (5 bases each). Germline lookup yields CDR1 MNHNS and CDR2 SASEGT. Between the trimmed V and J ends, which lost 10 bases and 3 bases, there was a span of 14 bases. The CDR3 contains 13 residues.

At least ten counts were recorded for this clonotype. The chain combines TRBV7-9 with TRBJ1-6; TRBD1 matches 8 bases. The CDR3 covers 17 residues. The germline gives CDR1 SEHNR, CDR2 FQNEAQ (reference sequence). V dropped 2 bases and J dropped 7; count of bases not matched to a gene: 10. The CDR3 bases are TGTGCCAGCAGCTTAAGGGCCGGACAGGGATCAAATTCACCCCTCCACTTT. Amino acids: CASSLRAGQGSNSPLHF.

This clonotype was observed at least ten times. DNA for the CDR3: TGTGCCAGCAGCAAGGGGGGGACCGGGGAGCTGTTTTTT. This gives the protein CASSKGGTGELFF. V usage is TRBV28 and J usage is TRBJ2-2; tentatively, D is TRBD2 (7 bases). The CDR3 is 13 amino acids. CDR1 is MDHEN, CDR2 SYDVKM, per germline. The germline V and J ends were trimmed by 6 bases and 5 bases, with 10 bases remaining between them.

The sample holds many counts of this clonotype. V gene TRBV20-1 combines with J gene TRBJ2-7; 10 nucleotides agree with TRBD1. J was trimmed by 5 bases and V by 0 bases; bases with no gene match: 10. The CDR3 length is 16 residues. Germline CDR1 is DFQATT and CDR2 is SNEGSKA (reference sequence). The CDR3 is CSAREFGTGERDEQYF. CDR3 nucleotides: TGCAGTGCTAGAGAGTTCGGGACAGGGGAGAGGGACGAGCAGTACTTC.

The chain is built from TRBV20-1 and TRBJ2-5; unclear D gene. The CDR3 length is 12 residues. The germline V and J ends were trimmed by 3 bases and 3 bases, with 8 bases remaining between them. In germline, CDR1 is DFQATT, CDR2 SNEGSKA (reference sequence). CDR3 loop: CSASNEEETQYF. In DNA, the CDR3 is TGCAGTGCTAGTAATGAGGAAGAGACCCAGTACTTC.

This clonotype was observed many times. The gene calls are TRBV5-1 and TRBJ1-1; the D is unclear. There are 14 residues in the CDR3. Germline V lookup: CDR1 SGHRS, CDR2 YFSETQ. V lost 5 bases and J lost 0, with 11 bases in between. The DNA of the CDR3 is TGCGCCAGCAGGTTTCGCGGCCTGAACACTGAAGCTTTCTTT. It encodes CASRFRGLNTEAFF.

This clonotype was found many times. V and J are TRBV5-5 and TRBJ1-2; no definite D call. Germline loops: CDR1 SGHKS, CDR2 YYEKEE (reference sequence). The ends were cut back, 0 bases at V and 1 base at J, with 1 base in the middle. The CDR3 spans 12 residues. The CDR3 sequence is CASSLDNYGYTF. CDR3 bases: TGTGCCAGCAGCTTGGATAACTATGGCTACACCTTC.

This clonotype has ten or more counts. This chain uses TRBV10-2 with TRBJ1-1; D gene unclear. The germline V and J ends were trimmed by 5 bases and 8 bases, with 15 bases remaining between them. Germline CDR1 WSHSY, CDR2 SAAADI. The CDR3 is 13 amino acids. CDR3 in amino acids: CASSSGTPREAFF. CDR3 in DNA: TGCGCCAGCAGTTCTGGCACTCCTAGGGAAGCTTTCTTT.

This clonotype was recorded at least ten times. The rearrangement links TRBV19 to TRBJ1-1; 10 nucleotides line up with TRBD1. Unmatched junction bases numbered 8, after V lost 5 bases and J lost 5 bases. Germline values: CDR1 LNHDA, CDR2 SQIVND (reference sequence). The CDR3 has 15 amino acids. The CDR3 protein is CASSPTDRGLTEAFF. CDR3 in DNA: TGTGCCAGTAGTCCGACCGACAGGGGGCTTACTGAAGCTTTCTTT.

This clonotype came up many times. The chain is built from TRBV28 and TRBJ2-2; perhaps TRBD1 as D (7 bases). Germline-derived CDR1 and CDR2 are MDHEN and SYDVKM. The CDR3 sequence is 15 residues long. CDR3 sequence: CVTGVGGANTGELFF. The CDR3 DNA is TGTGTAACGGGGGTAGGGGGCGCGAACACCGGGGAGCTGTTTTTT.

This clonotype was counted only a few times. One end of the junction fails to match germline, which may point to a read error. The V call is TRBV12-5, the J call TRBJ1-6; D uncertain. CDR3 size: 12 residues. The germline gives CDR1 LGHNT, CDR2 FRNRAP. In DNA form, the CDR3 reads TGTGCTAGTAGTTTGGGGATCCCACCCCTCCACTTT. It translates to CASSLGIPPLHF.

This clonotype was counted at least ten times. The V call is TRBV9, the J call TRBJ2-5, with D tentatively TRBD1 (6 bases). The CDR3 length is 14 residues. V lost 1 base to trimming and J lost 4 bases, with 11 bases between them. In germline, CDR1 is SGDLS, CDR2 YYNGEE. The DNA for the CDR3 is TGTGCCAGCAGCGTATTGTCAGGGGCAGAGACCCAGTACTTC. It encodes CASSVLSGAETQYF.

J is TRBJ2-7 and V is TRBV5-6; TRBD1 is a possible D gene (6 bases). The germline CDR1 and CDR2 sequences are SGHDT and YYEEEE. Trimming took 3 bases from V and 5 from J, leaving 21 bases between them. CDR3 length equals 16 residues. CDR3 DNA sequence: TGTGCCAGCAGCTCCAGGACAGCCCCACGAAAACACGAGCAGTACTTC. Its protein product is CASSSRTAPRKHEQYF.

Remarks on this clonotype: Just one base apart from a much larger clone, this may be a read error. The J gene is TRBJ1-2, the V gene TRBV5-1; 9 bases map to TRBD1. Germline V gene lookup returns CDR1 SGHRS and CDR2 YFSETQ. The CDR3 has 16 amino acids. The CDR3 loop is CASSPGQGRGNYDYTF. The DNA for the CDR3 is TGCGCCAGCAGCCCTGGACAGGGGCGCGGGAACTATGACTACACCTTC.

This clonotype was picked up many times. V and J are TRBV11-2 and TRBJ2-2; tentative D call: TRBD1 (5 bases). This CDR3 comprises 14 residues. The V gene's germline CDR1 is SGHAT and CDR2 FQNNGV. Trimming left V 10 bases short and J 0 bases short, with 12 bases between. In DNA, the CDR3 is TGTGCCACCCAAAGGACACCGAACACCGGGGAGCTGTTTTTT. This sequence encodes CATQRTPNTGELFF. Complete variable domain (other parts from reference TRBV11-2 and TRBJ2-2): EAGVAQSPRYKIIEKRQSVAFWCNPISGHATLYWYQQILGQGPKLLIQFQNNGVVDDSQLPKDRFSAERLKGVDSTLKIQPAKLEDSAVYLCATQRTPNTGELFFGEGSRLTVL.

In its sample, this clonotype was seen many times. The DNA is left out, because the CDR3 cannot be placed on it with certainty; the CDR3 is given as TCRdb lists it. V usage is TRBV9 and J usage is TRBJ2-2; the D call in the table, TRBD1, was not verified against the DNA. Germline assignment: CDR1 SGDLS and CDR2 YYNGEE. The CDR3 is made up of 16 amino acids, end residues included. CDR3 sequence reads: CASSVVSGPDTGELFF.